The 27 T cell receptor beta chains listed next were all sequenced from one sample in a study of Graves' ophthalmopathy and Graves' hyperthyroidism. RNA transcripts provided the template for amplifying TCR beta CDR3 regions. The workflow started with a first-round RT-PCR run with HTBI primers and then moved on to a second-round multiplex PCR. TCRdb itself ran the multiplex PCR reads through MiXCR, one entry per CDR3 protein. This sample has 500,000 to 700,000 distinct CDR3 sequences, with about 24% found just once. Sequencing used peripheral blood. All receptors come from a woman aged 18-35 years with stable Graves' hyperthyroidism. Some clones in this sample may be carry-over from other donors' samples.

This clonotype has a count of ten or more. The chain is built from TRBV20-1 and TRBJ1-5; D is perhaps TRBD1 (6 bases). The CDR3 covers 16 residues. Trimming cost V 6 bases and J 2 bases, with 20 bases left between them. Germline V gene lookup returns CDR1 DFQATT and CDR2 SNEGSKA (reference sequence). CDR3: CSAHRDTLGGNQPQHF. The CDR3 DNA is TGCAGTGCACACCGGGACACTTTGGGGGGCAATCAGCCCCAGCATTTT.

This clonotype was seen at least ten times. The V gene is TRBV7-2, the J gene TRBJ1-2, with TRBD1 matching 7 bases. CDR1 and CDR2 from the germline V gene are SGHTA and FQGNSA. Trimming cost V 3 bases and J 2 bases; bases outside gene matches: 6. The CDR3 runs 15 residues. CDR3 nucleotides: TGTGCCAGCAGCTTCTGGGACAGCCGAAACTATGGCTACACCTTC. Its protein product is CASSFWDSRNYGYTF.

This clonotype was counted many times. V is TRBV12-3 or TRBV12-4 and J is TRBJ2-7; 8 bases match TRBD2. This CDR3 comprises 15 residues. Germline trimming cut 5 bases from V and 5 bases from J; bases unmatched to any gene: 11. CDR3 DNA: TGTGCCAGCAGTCCCCCGGGCGGGAGGCTCCACGAGCAGTACTTC. It codes for CASSPPGGRLHEQYF.

This chain joins TRBV28 and TRBJ2-7; 7 bases are a match to TRBD2. CDR1 and CDR2 (germline): MDHEN, SYDVKM. This CDR3 spans 16 amino acids. The junction had 12 bases not matched to a gene; V was cut back by 5 bases and J by 2 bases. The CDR3 here is CASSPRVSRGAYEQYF. For the CDR3, the DNA is TGTGCCAGCAGTCCTCGAGTGTCACGGGGGGCCTACGAGCAGTACTTC.

Many counts were recorded for this clonotype. The rearrangement joins TRBV29-1 to TRBJ1-1; D is perhaps TRBD1 (5 bases). V was cut by 7 bases and J by 0 bases, with 12 bases left in between. The CDR3 runs to 13 residues. CDR1 and CDR2 from the germline V gene are SQVTM and ANQGSEA. Here the CDR3 reads CSGVGGVNTEAFF. DNA of the CDR3: TGCAGCGGAGTGGGGGGGGTGAACACTGAAGCTTTCTTT.

The rearrangement uses TRBV19 and TRBJ2-5, with 8 bases fitting TRBD1. V dropped 5 bases and J dropped 1; count of bases not matched to a gene: 9. The CDR3 totals 16 residues. The germline V gene encodes CDR1 LNHDA and CDR2 SQIVND (reference sequence). As DNA, the CDR3 is TGTGCCAGTAGTGAGTATCGGACAGGGCGCCAAGAGACCCAGTACTTC. Translated, it gives CASSEYRTGRQETQYF. The full variable domain, with the rest looked up from reference TRBV19 and TRBJ2-5, is DGGITQSPKYLFRKEGQNVTLSCEQNLNHDAMYWYRQDPGQGLRLIYYSQIVNDFQKGDIAEGYSVSREKKESFPLTVTSAQKNPTAFYLCASSEYRTGRQETQYFGPGTRLLVL.

This clonotype has at least ten counts. J is TRBJ2-7 and V is TRBV20-1; TRBD1 is a possible D gene (5 bases). V lost 0 bases and J 2 bases, leaving 11 bases between the germline ends. This CDR3 is 14 amino acids long. Germline V gene sequence: CDR1 DFQATT, CDR2 SNEGSKA (reference sequence). The CDR3 DNA reads as TGCAGTGCTAGAGATGGGGAAGGGGCCTACGAGCAGTACTTC. It encodes CSARDGEGAYEQYF.

In this sample, this clonotype turned up many times. V gene TRBV28 combines with J gene TRBJ1-2; tentatively, D is TRBD1 (5 bases). V was clipped by 8 bases and J by 6 bases, with 16 bases between them. Germline CDR1 reads MDHEN; CDR2 reads SYDVKM. The CDR3 is made up of 13 amino acids. In nucleotides, the CDR3 is TGTGCCAGCCGGGGACCGCGATTGAATGGCTACACCTTC. This encodes CASRGPRLNGYTF.

The CDR3 DNA reads as TGTGCCAGCAGCCAAGCTCTTGACGGCGGATTGAGTTATGGCTACACCTTC. It specifies CASSQALDGGLSYGYTF. V usage is TRBV4-2 and J usage is TRBJ1-2; no definite D call. The V gene's germline CDR1 is LGHNA and CDR2 YNFKEQ. Between the trimmed V and J ends, which lost 1 base and 5 bases, there was a span of 20 bases. This CDR3 has 17 amino acids.

This clonotype has ten or more counts. CDR3 sequence (DNA): TGCAGTGCCTATGGAAGAGAAGACAGCGCTAGCACAGATACGCAGTATTTT. It codes for CSAYGREDSASTDTQYF. The chain joins TRBV20-1 to TRBJ2-3, with D perhaps TRBD1 (5 bases). This CDR3 comprises 17 residues. Trimming took 6 bases from V and 0 from J, leaving 22 bases between them. Germline V gives CDR1 DFQATT, CDR2 SNEGSKA (reference sequence).

This clonotype has a handful of counts. The chain uses TRBV6-2 or TRBV6-3 and TRBJ2-2; 9 positions match TRBD1. The CDR3 contains 15 residues. From germline, CDR1 is MNHEY and CDR2 SVGEGT. J lost 5 bases, V lost 6 bases, and 7 bases had no gene match. This CDR3 reads CASRPGTGYTGELFF. The CDR3 region has the DNA TGTGCCAGCAGACCCGGGACAGGGTATACCGGGGAGCTGTTTTTT.

The chain recombines TRBV30 with TRBJ1-6; TRBD1 might be the D (5 bases). V lost 4 bases, J lost 10 bases, and 14 bases lay in between. Per germline, CDR1 GTSNPN and CDR2 SVGIG (reference sequence). The CDR3 has 13 residues. CDR3 loop: CAWKSRGRSPLHF. CDR3 sequence (DNA): TGTGCCTGGAAATCCCGGGGGAGGTCACCCCTCCACTTT.

This clonotype was counted a few times. This chain connects TRBV5-6 to TRBJ2-5; 8 positions agree with TRBD1. CDR3 length: 15 residues. Germline assignment: CDR1 SGHDT and CDR2 YYEEEE. V trimming: 0 bases; J trimming: 7 bases; junction bases outside the gene matches: 8. The CDR3 region is CASSLAGGVWGTQYF. CDR3 coding DNA: TGTGCCAGCAGCTTGGCAGGGGGCGTGTGGGGGACCCAGTACTTC.

This clonotype was recorded many times. The rearrangement links TRBV6-5 to TRBJ1-1, with D hard to call. The germline V gene encodes CDR1 MNHEY and CDR2 SVGAGI. The CDR3 runs to 15 residues. V dropped 0 bases and J dropped 0 bases, with 8 bases sitting between them. The CDR3 region is CASSYSDTLNTEAFF. The CDR3 nucleotides read TGTGCCAGCAGTTACTCCGACACCTTGAACACTGAAGCTTTCTTT.

This clonotype was recorded at least ten times. This rearrangement joins TRBV6-5 to TRBJ1-2; TRBD1 aligns across 9 bases. V was pared by 6 bases and J by 3 bases, with 5 bases of the junction left unmatched. The CDR3 runs to 14 residues. From germline, CDR1 is MNHEY and CDR2 SVGAGI. The CDR3 DNA is TGTGCCAGCAGCTTAACAGGGGGCGACTATGGCTACACCTTC. Translated, it gives CASSLTGGDYGYTF.

This clonotype was observed many times. The chain employs TRBV6-5 and TRBJ2-7; no reliable D call. V was shortened by 0 bases and J by 5 bases, with 11 bases between the two germline ends. The CDR3 extends over 14 amino acids. Germline CDR1 MNHEY, CDR2 SVGAGI. The DNA of the CDR3 is TGTGCCAGCAGTTACTCGCCACGTTTCGACGAGCAGTACTTC. It codes for CASSYSPRFDEQYF.

This rearrangement joins TRBV6-1 to TRBJ1-5; 7 bases are shared with TRBD1. The ends lost 5 bases at V and 0 bases at J; junction bases unmatched: 7. The CDR3 runs to 16 residues. Germline CDR1 MNHNS, CDR2 SASEGT. CDR3 bases: TGTGCCAGCAGTAAAGGGACAGCCCATAGCAATCAGCCCCAGCATTTT. It encodes CASSKGTAHSNQPQHF.

This clonotype was seen many times. The rearrangement joins TRBV12-3 or TRBV12-4 to TRBJ2-5; a weak D match, TRBD2 (6 bases). Trimming took 3 bases from V and 0 from J, leaving 11 bases between them. This CDR3 comprises 15 residues. CDR3 protein: CASSLRGLDQETQYF. In nucleotides, the CDR3 is TGTGCCAGCAGTTTGAGGGGACTGGACCAAGAGACCCAGTACTTC.

The V call is TRBV11-1, the J call TRBJ2-7; TRBD1 is a possible D gene (6 bases). There are 16 residues in the CDR3. V shed 4 bases and J shed 0 bases, with 16 bases lying between them. Germline-derived CDR1 and CDR2 are SGHAT and FQDESV (reference sequence). The CDR3 DNA sequence: TGTGCCAGCAGCTCCTACCGGGACAAACACTCCTACGAGCAGTACTTC. Translation gives CASSSYRDKHSYEQYF.

This clonotype came up a few times. The chain employs TRBV27 and TRBJ1-2, with 9 bases identical to TRBD1. The germline gives CDR1 MNHEY, CDR2 SMNVEV (reference sequence). The CDR3 sequence is 15 residues long. Trimming took 9 bases from V and 4 from J; bases not matched to a gene: 12. The CDR3 reads CASRRRQGEVYGYTF. The CDR3 nucleotides are TGTGCCAGTAGGAGGCGACAGGGGGAAGTCTATGGCTACACCTTC.

In this sample, this clonotype turned up many times. The V and J genes are TRBV19 and TRBJ1-5; no clear D gene. Trimming took 7 bases from V and 3 from J, leaving 7 bases between them. The CDR3 extends over 12 amino acids. Germline CDR1 and CDR2: LNHDA and SQIVND (reference sequence). CDR3 nucleotide sequence: TGTGCCAGTATCGGCAACAATCAGCCCCAGCATTTT. Its protein is CASIGNNQPQHF.

This clonotype was detected many times. The chain combines TRBV20-1 with TRBJ2-7; D not certain. This CDR3 is built from 14 residues. Between the trimmed V and J ends, which lost 4 bases and 6 bases, there was a span of 19 bases. Per germline, CDR1 DFQATT and CDR2 SNEGSKA (reference sequence). The CDR3 nucleotides are TGCAGTGCTAACGTCTTCCAGTTCGAGTCCGAGCAGTACTTC. It yields the protein CSANVFQFESEQYF.

This clonotype occurred many times. The gene calls are TRBV7-9 and TRBJ2-7; TRBD1 matches 8 bases. CDR1 SEHNR and CDR2 FQNEAQ come from the germline V gene (reference sequence). The CDR3 extends over 15 amino acids. J lost 5 bases, V lost 7 bases, and 13 bases had no gene match. CDR3 sequence (DNA): TGTGCCAGCACCATAACCGGACAGGGACCCAACGAGCAGTACTTC. As protein: CASTITGQGPNEQYF. Combining the CDR3 with reference TRBV7-9 and TRBJ2-7 gives the whole variable domain DTGVSQNPRHKITKRGQNVTFRCDPISEHNRLYWYRQTLGQGPEFLTYFQNEAQLEKSRLLSDRFSAERPKGSFSTLEIQRTEQGDSAMYLCASTITGQGPNEQYFGPGTRLTVT.

This clonotype came up many times. The rearrangement uses TRBV6-1 and TRBJ1-5; no definite D call. V gave up 2 bases and J gave up 0 bases, with 5 bases separating them. CDR1 is MNHNS, CDR2 SASEGT, per germline. The CDR3 has 14 residues. CDR3 DNA: TGTGCCAGCAGTGAACACAGTAGCAATCAGCCCCAGCATTTT. Amino acids: CASSEHSSNQPQHF.

This clonotype was counted at least ten times. This chain uses TRBV27 with TRBJ1-1; 7 bases agree with TRBD1. This CDR3 region has 14 residues. The J segment lost 4 bases and the V segment lost 5 bases, leaving 7 bases of the junction unmatched. Germline CDR1 is MNHEY and CDR2 is SMNVEV (reference sequence). The CDR3 reads CASSPSTGFTEAFF. The CDR3 DNA is TGTGCCAGCAGTCCCTCGACAGGGTTCACTGAAGCTTTCTTT.

The chain couples TRBV15 to TRBJ2-5; D is undetermined. Looked up from germline, CDR1 is LNHNV and CDR2 is YYDKDF (reference sequence). Trimming took 0 bases from V and 6 from J, leaving 5 bases between them. The CDR3 is 12 amino acids. CDR3 sequence (DNA): TGTGCCACCAGCAGAGAAGATCAGACCCAGTACTTC. This translates into CATSREDQTQYF.

V usage is TRBV6-5 and J usage is TRBJ1-2; D might be TRBD1 (5 bases). The CDR3 contains 14 residues. V lost 4 bases to trimming and J lost 1 base, with 10 bases between them. Germline values: CDR1 MNHEY, CDR2 SVGAGI. The CDR3 spells CASSWTRINYGYTF. The CDR3 nucleotides are TGTGCCAGCAGTTGGACACGGATTAACTATGGCTACACCTTC.